These 26 T cell receptor beta chains were sequenced from one sample in a study of T-cell reconstitution after alpha-beta-depleted transplantation in children. Preparing the TCRbeta library involved the use of unique molecular identifiers. A single record per CDR3 protein comes from TCRdb applying MiXCR to the PCR reads. This table holds about 500,000 distinct CDR3 sequences, 30% to 35% found once. The sequences come from PBMCs from the stem cell graft donor, collected from the stem cell graft. The source of these receptors is a human donor who donated a stem cell graft to a child with aplastic anemia.

CDR3 residues: CASTNTEAFF. In DNA, the CDR3 is TGTGCCAGCACCAACACTGAAGCTTTCTTT. The chain couples TRBV2 to TRBJ1-1; D is ambiguous. Germline V gene data show CDR1 as SNHLY and CDR2 as FYNNEI. The germline V and J ends were trimmed by 7 bases and 2 bases, with 2 bases remaining between them. The CDR3 consists of 10 residues.

This clonotype has a handful of counts. The chain couples TRBV7-3 to TRBJ2-2; no firm D call. The CDR3 totals 12 residues. The V gene's germline CDR1 is SGHTA and CDR2 FQGTGA. V lost 5 bases to trimming and J lost 8 bases, with 9 bases between them. DNA for the CDR3: TGTGCCAGCAGCGTATACGGGGGGGAGCTGTTTTTT. Protein: CASSVYGGELFF.

This clonotype was detected only once. The chain combines TRBV5-1 with TRBJ2-3, with 9 bases matching TRBD1. The ends lost 4 bases at V and 6 bases at J; junction bases unmatched: 9. Germline V gene lookup returns CDR1 SGHRS and CDR2 YFSETQ. The CDR3 is made up of 15 amino acids. CDR3 DNA sequence: TGCGCCAGCAGCCCGGACGGGACAGGGATCGATACGCAGTATTTT. This encodes CASSPDGTGIDTQYF.

The chain is built from TRBV7-2 and TRBJ2-1; 12 bases are shared with TRBD2. CDR1 is SGHTA, CDR2 FQGNSA, per germline. The CDR3 is 17 residues long. V was clipped by 5 bases and J by 6 bases; unmatched bases: 11. CDR3 bases: TGTGCCAGCAGCCTCAGGACTAGCGGGATCTCCGGCAATGAGCAGTTCTTC. Protein: CASSLRTSGISGNEQFF.

There are a few counts of this clonotype. This rearrangement joins TRBV5-1 to TRBJ2-1, with 7 positions matching TRBD2. Unmatched junction bases numbered 6, after V lost 4 bases and J lost 5 bases. The CDR3 sequence is 14 residues long. Germline assignment: CDR1 SGHRS and CDR2 YFSETQ. CDR3: CASSGGDEHNEQFF. As DNA, the CDR3 is TGCGCCAGCAGCGGGGGGGACGAGCACAATGAGCAGTTCTTC.

The chain carries TRBV19 and TRBJ2-7; 8 nucleotides line up with TRBD1. The V and J ends lost 6 bases and 3 bases, in that order; junction bases with no gene match: 7. This CDR3 has 14 amino acids. Germline V gene sequence: CDR1 LNHDA, CDR2 SQIVND (reference sequence). For the CDR3, the DNA is TGTGCCAGTAGACCAGGACAGGGCGACTACGAGCAGTACTTC. As protein: CASRPGQGDYEQYF.

The V call is TRBV5-5, the J call TRBJ2-3; 9 bases are a match to TRBD1. CDR1 and CDR2 from the germline V gene are SGHKS and YYEKEE (reference sequence). Losses at the gene ends were 6 bases for V and 2 bases for J; bases not matched to a gene: 7. The CDR3 covers 15 residues. CDR3 sequence (DNA): TGTGCCAGCACGCCGGGACAGGGCCTCACAGATACGCAGTATTTT. Translated, it gives CASTPGQGLTDTQYF.

This clonotype was detected a few times. The chain has TRBV5-6 and TRBJ2-1; no firm D call. The length of the CDR3 is 12 residues. Looked up from germline, CDR1 is SGHDT and CDR2 is YYEEEE. Trimming took 4 bases from V and 5 from J, leaving 7 bases between them. CDR3 DNA sequence: TGTGCCAGCAGCCAGACCCACAATGAGCAGTTCTTC. It encodes CASSQTHNEQFF.

This clonotype was seen a handful of times. The chain carries TRBV5-1 and TRBJ2-7, with 9 positions matching TRBD1. Per the germline V gene, CDR1 is SGHRS and CDR2 is YFSETQ. Trimming removed 8 bases from V and 5 bases from J; junction bases left unmatched: 17. This CDR3 is built from 16 residues. CDR3 region: CASFDSPDRGKDEQYF. The CDR3 nucleotides are TGCGCCAGTTTTGATTCTCCGGACAGGGGAAAGGACGAGCAGTACTTC. Drawing the rest from reference TRBV5-1 and TRBJ2-7, the complete variable domain is KAGVTQTPRYLIKTRGQQVTLSCSPISGHRSVSWYQQTPGQGLQFLFEYFSETQRNKGNFPGRFSGRQFSNSRSEMNVSTLELGDSALYLCASFDSPDRGKDEQYFGPGTRLTVT.

The chain is built from TRBV30 and TRBJ1-2; TRBD1 agrees at 8 bases. Germline CDR1 reads GTSNPN; CDR2 reads SVGIG (reference sequence). J was trimmed by 6 bases and V by 3 bases; bases with no gene match: 6. The CDR3 sequence is 13 residues long. The chain's CDR3 is CAWSRTGRDGYTF. CDR3 DNA: TGTGCCTGGAGCCGGACAGGGAGAGATGGCTACACCTTC.

This clonotype showed up just a few times. V gene TRBV12-3 or TRBV12-4 combines with J gene TRBJ1-2; perhaps TRBD1 as D (5 bases). The V end lost 6 bases, the J end lost 0 bases, and 17 bases lay between the germline ends. This CDR3 region has 16 residues. The CDR3: CASRTSSGLTNYGYTF. The CDR3 bases are TGTGCCAGCAGGACCTCCTCAGGGCTCACTAACTATGGCTACACCTTC.

This clonotype was recorded a few times. The V call is TRBV7-2, the J call TRBJ2-4; no clear D gene. Between the trimmed V and J ends, which lost 0 bases and 6 bases, there was a span of 15 bases. CDR3 size: 16 residues. Germline CDR1 SGHTA, CDR2 FQGNSA. The DNA of the CDR3 is TGTGCCAGCAGCTTAGCTACCCTGGACCTCGGAAACATTCAGTACTTC. This codes for CASSLATLDLGNIQYF.

This clonotype was counted a few times. The gene calls are TRBV6-2 or TRBV6-3 and TRBJ2-2, with a possible D match to TRBD2 (6 bases). The ends were cut back, 6 bases at V and 3 bases at J, with 20 bases in the middle. Germline CDR1 reads MNHEY; CDR2 reads SVGEGT. This CDR3 region has 17 residues. This CDR3 is CASRYDVGRDYTGELFF. The DNA of the CDR3 is TGTGCCAGCAGATACGACGTGGGGCGGGACTACACCGGGGAGCTGTTTTTT.

This clonotype has a handful of counts. This chain connects TRBV7-9 to TRBJ1-1, with 11 bases fitting TRBD1. The CDR3 contains 16 residues. Unmatched junction bases numbered 5, after V lost 5 bases and J lost 0 bases. CDR1 is SEHNR and CDR2 is FQNEAQ in the germline V gene (reference sequence). The chain's CDR3 is CASSPGQGAMNTEAFF. In DNA form, the CDR3 reads TGTGCCAGCAGCCCCGGACAGGGGGCCATGAACACTGAAGCTTTCTTT.

Only a few counts were recorded for this clonotype. At one end the junction does not follow the germline gene, possibly because of a read error. The chain uses TRBV20-1 and TRBJ2-1; TRBD2 matches at 11 bases. The CDR3 runs 17 residues. Per the germline V gene, CDR1 is DFQATT and CDR2 is SNEGSKA (reference sequence). As DNA, the CDR3 is TGCTGTGCTAGAGATTCACTAGCGGGAGTGATTTACAATGAGCAGTTCTTC. Encoded protein: CCARDSLAGVIYNEQFF.

The chain couples TRBV5-1 to TRBJ1-2; TRBD1 might be the D (5 bases). Trimming took 3 bases from V and 4 from J, leaving 13 bases between them. The V gene's germline CDR1 is SGHRS and CDR2 YFSETQ. The CDR3 sequence is 14 residues long. CDR3 loop: CASSSEGMGYGYTF. In DNA, the CDR3 is TGCGCCAGCAGCTCCGAGGGGATGGGCTATGGCTACACCTTC.

This sequence joins TRBV18 and TRBJ2-7; 10 bases are shared with TRBD1. There are 15 residues in the CDR3. The germline gives CDR1 KGHSH, CDR2 LQKENI. Trimming removed 5 bases from V and 3 bases from J; junction bases left unmatched: 7. The CDR3, as DNA: TGTGCCAGCTCATCGCCGGGACAGGGGATCTACGAGCAGTACGTC. It is translated as CASSSPGQGIYEQYV.

J is TRBJ1-1 and V is TRBV7-2, with D possibly TRBD1 on 5 matching bases. V was cut by 0 bases and J by 0 bases, with 11 bases left in between. The CDR3 totals 16 residues. Per germline, CDR1 SGHTA and CDR2 FQGNSA. CDR3 residues: CASSLAAGFMNTEAFF. CDR3 DNA sequence: TGTGCCAGCAGCTTAGCGGCAGGGTTCATGAACACTGAAGCTTTCTTT.

The chain carries TRBV7-6 and TRBJ1-3; the D is unclear. V lost 1 base to trimming and J lost 0 bases, with 7 bases between them. The CDR3 runs to 15 residues. Germline assignment: CDR1 SGHVS and CDR2 FNYEAQ. In nucleotides, the CDR3 is TGTGCCAGCAGCTTAGGGGATTACTCTGGAAACACCATATATTTT. As protein: CASSLGDYSGNTIYF. Full variable domain (rest looked up from reference TRBV7-6 and TRBJ1-3): GAGVSQSPRYKVTKRGQDVALRCDPISGHVSLYWYRQALGQGPEFLTYFNYEAQQDKSGLPNDRFSAERPEGSISTLTIQRTEQRDSAMYRCASSLGDYSGNTIYFGEGSWLTVV.

The sample holds a few counts of this clonotype. The V gene is TRBV10-3, the J gene TRBJ2-1; D remains unclear. The CDR3 sequence is 12 residues long. Trimming pared 3 bases from V and 9 bases from J, leaving 9 bases between. Germline V lookup: CDR1 ENHRY, CDR2 SYGVKD. CDR3 protein: CAISDQLVEQFF. CDR3 nucleotide sequence: TGTGCCATCAGTGACCAGTTGGTTGAGCAGTTCTTC.

This clonotype has just a few counts. The rearrangement links TRBV5-1 to TRBJ2-1; the match to TRBD2 covers 7 bases. The CDR3 has 16 amino acids. Germline V gene sequence: CDR1 SGHRS, CDR2 YFSETQ. Trimming removed 5 bases from V and 1 base from J; junction bases left unmatched: 9. The CDR3 bases are TGCGCCAGCAGGCCTCTAGCGGCAAGTTCCTACAATGAGCAGTTCTTC. Translating gives CASRPLAASSYNEQFF.

This chain connects TRBV6-5 to TRBJ2-1; no reliable D call. This CDR3 contains 14 residues. The V end lost 4 bases, the J end lost 6 bases, and 13 bases lay between the germline ends. Germline CDR1 is MNHEY and CDR2 is SVGAGI. The DNA of the CDR3 is TGTGCCAGCAGTTCTGGTGGTAGACGCAATGAGCAGTTCTTC. Protein: CASSSGGRRNEQFF.

The V call is TRBV5-5, the J call TRBJ2-1; 10 nucleotides align to TRBD2. The CDR3 is 15 amino acids. V was clipped by 1 base and J by 7 bases; unmatched bases: 5. Germline V CDR1 and CDR2: SGHKS, YYEKEE (reference sequence). The CDR3 DNA sequence: TGTGCCAGCAGCTTGAGGTCTAGCGGGAGAAATGAGCAGTTCTTC. As protein: CASSLRSSGRNEQFF.

This chain connects TRBV20-1 to TRBJ2-1; D possibly corresponds to TRBD1 (7 bases). The V and J ends lost 2 bases and 8 bases respectively, with 19 bases between them. Germline lookup yields CDR1 DFQATT and CDR2 SNEGSKA (reference sequence). The length of the CDR3 is 15 residues. CDR3 region: CSARNLGGAGYEQFF. CDR3 bases: TGCAGTGCTAGAAATTTAGGGGGCGCGGGGTATGAGCAGTTCTTC.

This clonotype came up a few times. This chain joins TRBV20-1 and TRBJ2-2; either TRBD1 or TRBD2 may supply D (6 bases each). V lost 6 bases to trimming and J lost 0 bases, with 14 bases between them. Germline CDR1 DFQATT, CDR2 SNEGSKA (reference sequence). The CDR3 spans 15 residues. Here the CDR3 reads CSAAGHITNTGELFF. The CDR3 DNA reads as TGCAGTGCGGCGGGACACATCACGAACACCGGGGAGCTGTTTTTT.

The rearrangement joins TRBV5-1 to TRBJ2-5, with TRBD1 as a possible D gene (6 bases). Germline V gene lookup returns CDR1 SGHRS and CDR2 YFSETQ. Deletions cut 4 bases from V and 0 bases from J, with 10 bases between. This CDR3 contains 14 residues. Written as DNA, the CDR3 is TGCGCCAGCAGCGGACAGACAAACCAAGAGACCCAGTACTTC. This translates into CASSGQTNQETQYF.